A single sample gave rise to the 31 T cell receptor beta chains below, sequenced in a study of T cell clonotyping in hematopoietic cell transplantation. Using immunoSEQ multiplex PCR, the repertoire was profiled, and TCRdb retains in-frame clones only, with some absent. The sample lists around 15,000 clones, less than 98% seen once, with around 4.2% in the top ten. The sequencing used peripheral blood mononuclear cells, collected 30 days after allogeneic stem cell transplant. The source is a female patient aged 50-59 years who had an allogeneic stem cell transplant from an unrelated donor, so T cells may come from the graft donor. Some clones in this sample may be carry-over from other donors' samples.

The rearrangement joins TRBV19 to TRBJ2-2, with no clear D. CDR1 and CDR2 (germline): LNHDA, SQIVND (reference sequence). Deletions cut 0 bases from V and 2 bases from J, with 7 bases between. CDR3 size: 15 residues. The CDR3 region has the DNA TGTGCCAGTAGTATAGAAAGTCGAAACACCGGGGAGCTGTTTTTT. Translated: CASSIESRNTGELFF.

The V gene is TRBV29-1, the J gene TRBJ1-1; a weak D match, TRBD1 (5 bases). The CDR3 contains 11 residues. The germline gives CDR1 SQVTM, CDR2 ANQGSEA. CDR3 nucleotide sequence: TGCAGTGGGGGTGACCACACTGAAGCTTTCTTT. This sequence encodes CSGGDHTEAFF.

This sequence joins TRBV27 and TRBJ2-7; possibly TRBD1 for D (6 bases). This CDR3 comprises 12 residues. Germline CDR1 reads MNHEY; CDR2 reads SMNVEV (reference sequence). V was pared by 4 bases and J by 7 bases, with 11 bases between. The chain's CDR3 is CASSSGAREQYF. The CDR3 region has the DNA TGTGCCAGCAGTTCAGGGGCCAGGGAGCAGTACTTC.

This chain links TRBV2 with TRBJ2-2; D unclear. Trimming cost V 3 bases and J 3 bases, with 5 bases left between them. Germline loops: CDR1 SNHLY, CDR2 FYNNEI. The CDR3 extends over 13 amino acids. The CDR3 nucleotides are TGTGCCAGCAGTGAGCTCCACACCGGGGAGCTGTTTTTT. Translated: CASSELHTGELFF.

The CDR3 spells CASSPRTVLEAFF. DNA of the CDR3: TGTGCCAGCAGTCCCAGGACAGTTCTTGAAGCTTTCTTT. This sequence joins TRBV2 and TRBJ1-1; perhaps TRBD1 as D (6 bases). Germline V gene data show CDR1 as SNHLY and CDR2 as FYNNEI. Trimming removed 5 bases from V and 7 bases from J, with 14 bases in between. This CDR3 comprises 13 residues.

The chain recombines TRBV27 with TRBJ1-6; no definite D call. Germline CDR1 MNHEY, CDR2 SMNVEV (reference sequence). Trimming left V 2 bases short and J 9 bases short, with 11 bases between. The CDR3 loop spans 14 amino acids. CDR3 coding DNA: TGTGCCAGCAGTTTAGGGAGGGAGACTTCACCCCTCCACTTT. Amino acid sequence: CASSLGRETSPLHF.

This clone was observed a single time. The chain uses TRBV5-1 and TRBJ1-2; D is perhaps TRBD1 (6 bases). Per germline, CDR1 SGHRS and CDR2 YFSETQ. CDR3 length equals 13 residues. V lost 1 base to trimming and J lost 7 bases, with 11 bases between them. The CDR3 sequence is CASSLRGALGYTF. CDR3 sequence (DNA): TGCGCCAGCAGCTTGCGGGGGGCGCTTGGCTACACCTTC.

This chain joins TRBV6-6 and TRBJ1-1; possible D gene TRBD1, 6 bases. V was trimmed by 6 bases and J by 1 base, leaving 12 bases between them. CDR3 size: 14 residues. The germline CDR1 and CDR2 sequences are MNHNY and SVGAGI (reference sequence). DNA for the CDR3: TGTGCCAGCAGGGGACATCCTCGGAACACTGAAGCTTTCTTT. It codes for CASRGHPRNTEAFF.

This sequence joins TRBV7-2 and TRBJ1-2, with 7 bases fitting TRBD1. The J segment lost 8 bases and the V segment lost 0 bases, leaving 9 bases of the junction unmatched. The CDR3 has 15 amino acids. In germline, CDR1 is SGHTA, CDR2 FQGNSA. In DNA, the CDR3 is TGTGCCAGCAGCTTAGCCCGGACAGGATCTACCGGCTACACCTTC. Translating it yields CASSLARTGSTGYTF.

CDR3 residues: CASSSPARGDEKLFF. The CDR3 DNA sequence: TGTGCCAGCTCCTCCCCCGCCCGAGGGGATGAAAAACTGTTTTTT. The V call is TRBV28, the J call TRBJ1-4; possible D gene TRBD1, 5 bases. Trimming left V 8 bases short and J 6 bases short, with 19 bases between. The CDR3 is 15 residues long. Germline V lookup: CDR1 MDHEN, CDR2 SYDVKM.

This rearrangement joins TRBV30 to TRBJ1-2; 7 bases are shared with TRBD1. Trimming removed 5 bases from V and 5 bases from J; junction bases left unmatched: 8. Germline assignment: CDR1 GTSNPN and CDR2 SVGIG (reference sequence). CDR3 size: 13 residues. The CDR3 region has the DNA TGTGCCTGGGGGACAGAAGACGGATATGGCTACACCTTC. Translated, it gives CAWGTEDGYGYTF.

The chain uses TRBV6-6 and TRBJ1-5; D is ambiguous. The germline V gene has CDR1 MNHNY and CDR2 SVGAGI (reference sequence). The V and J ends lost 6 bases and 2 bases respectively, with 11 bases between them. There are 14 residues in the CDR3. CDR3 coding DNA: TGTGCCAGCAGGAAGGGAGGTGGCAATCAGCCCCAGCATTTT. It codes for CASRKGGGNQPQHF.

The chain employs TRBV23-1 and TRBJ2-3; D possibly corresponds to TRBD1 (5 bases). TRBV23-1 is treated as an ORF (open reading frame) with a function not yet certain. The CDR3 contains 14 residues. The germline V and J ends were trimmed by 3 bases and 2 bases, with 9 bases remaining between them. CDR3 DNA sequence: TGCGCCAGCAGTCAGGACAAAAACACAGATACGCAGTATTTT. Its translation: CASSQDKNTDTQYF.

V usage is TRBV6-5 and J usage is TRBJ1-1; D may be TRBD1 (5 bases). This CDR3 is 14 amino acids long. Per the germline V gene, CDR1 is MNHEY and CDR2 is SVGAGI. With 6 bases removed from V and 0 bases from J, the gap between germline ends came to 11 bases. The CDR3 reads CASRAQGMNTEAFF. CDR3 DNA: TGTGCCAGCAGAGCCCAGGGCATGAACACTGAAGCTTTCTTT.

V gene TRBV5-1 combines with J gene TRBJ1-2; no clear D gene. CDR3 length equals 14 residues. The V gene's germline CDR1 is SGHRS and CDR2 YFSETQ. Trimming took off 1 base at V and 2 bases at J, with 9 bases between the two ends. The CDR3 DNA is TGCGCCAGCAGCTTGACTACATCGAACTATGGCTACACCTTC. It specifies CASSLTTSNYGYTF. Complete variable domain (other parts from reference TRBV5-1 and TRBJ1-2): KAGVTQTPRYLIKTRGQQVTLSCSPISGHRSVSWYQQTPGQGLQFLFEYFSETQRNKGNFPGRFSGRQFSNSRSEMNVSTLELGDSALYLCASSLTTSNYGYTFGSGTRLTVV.

V gene TRBV5-1 combines with J gene TRBJ1-2; D unresolved. V lost 0 bases, J lost 8 bases, and 14 bases lay in between. The germline gives CDR1 SGHRS, CDR2 YFSETQ. The CDR3 is made up of 14 amino acids. This CDR3 reads CASSLEAAFRGYTF. The DNA of the CDR3 is TGCGCCAGCAGCTTGGAGGCAGCTTTTCGAGGCTACACCTTC.

This chain links TRBV6-6 with TRBJ2-3; D gene unclear. CDR3 size: 14 residues. V was cut by 5 bases and J by 0 bases, with 9 bases left in between. CDR1 and CDR2 from the germline V gene are MNHNY and SVGAGI (reference sequence). CDR3 in DNA: TGTGCCAGCAGTCCGAGTTATAGCACAGATACGCAGTATTTT. This gives the protein CASSPSYSTDTQYF.

This clone was recorded once. The chain has TRBV20-1 and TRBJ1-4; D unclear. The V and J ends lost 3 bases and 4 bases respectively, with 3 bases between them. This CDR3 spans 11 amino acids. Germline CDR1 is DFQATT and CDR2 is SNEGSKA (reference sequence). The CDR3 loop reads CSARNNEKLFF. The CDR3 coding sequence is TGCAGTGCTAGGAATAATGAAAAACTGTTTTTT.

The chain uses TRBV27 and TRBJ2-7; D is unclear. The CDR3 runs 15 residues. The ends were cut back, 8 bases at V and 5 bases at J, with 22 bases in the middle. CDR1 and CDR2 (germline): MNHEY, SMNVEV (reference sequence). CDR3 DNA: TGTGCCAGCGGGTTGTTTCGTGGCGTCCGGGACGAGCAGTACTTC. Amino acid sequence: CASGLFRGVRDEQYF.

This clone was detected only once. The V call is TRBV5-1, the J call TRBJ2-2, with 7 bases identical to TRBD1. The V gene end was trimmed by 2 bases and the J gene end by 7 bases; junction bases not matched to a gene: 8. This CDR3 contains 15 residues. Germline V CDR1 and CDR2: SGHRS, YFSETQ. The CDR3 DNA is TGCGCCAGCAGCTTACGACAGGGCCAGGACGGGGAGCTGTTTTTT. Its translation: CASSLRQGQDGELFF.

The gene calls are TRBV7-8 and TRBJ1-2; D is ambiguous. V lost 3 bases and J lost 6, with 5 bases in between. This CDR3 spans 11 amino acids. The germline V gene has CDR1 SGHVS and CDR2 FQNEAQ. CDR3 sequence: CASSFSDGYTF. CDR3 DNA sequence: TGTGCCAGCAGCTTCTCTGATGGCTACACCTTC.

V gene TRBV19 combines with J gene TRBJ1-1; no firm D call. The CDR3 loop spans 14 amino acids. With 3 bases removed from V and 0 bases from J, the gap between germline ends came to 8 bases. Germline loops: CDR1 LNHDA, CDR2 SQIVND (reference sequence). The CDR3 coding sequence is TGTGCCAGTAGTATTTTGGGTTTGAACACTGAAGCTTTCTTT. Protein: CASSILGLNTEAFF.

The rearrangement links TRBV10-1 to TRBJ1-1; no definite D call. This CDR3 comprises 13 residues. Germline V lookup: CDR1 WNHNN, CDR2 SYGVQD (reference sequence). V lost 3 bases and J lost 1, with 6 bases in between. The CDR3 here is CASSDPPNTEAFF. DNA of the CDR3: TGCGCCAGCAGTGATCCTCCGAACACTGAAGCTTTCTTT.

The rearrangement uses TRBV6-4 and TRBJ2-1, with TRBD2 identical over 7 bases. The germline CDR1 and CDR2 sequences are MRHNA and SNTAGT. J was trimmed by 6 bases and V by 10 bases; bases with no gene match: 12. The CDR3 length is 14 residues. The CDR3 DNA sequence: TGTGCCACCTCCCCGGGAGGATACCTCAATGAGCAGTTCTTC. Protein: CATSPGGYLNEQFF.

The CDR3 region is CASNTGTGDSPLHF. The CDR3 DNA is TGTGCCAGCAATACCGGGACAGGGGACTCACCCCTCCACTTT. The V call is TRBV7-9, the J call TRBJ1-6, with 10 bases matching TRBD1. V shed 7 bases and J 10 bases; nucleotides not matched to a gene: 7. This CDR3 contains 14 residues. Germline V CDR1 and CDR2: SEHNR, FQNEAQ (reference sequence).

The chain has TRBV5-1 and TRBJ1-1; D may be TRBD1 (6 bases). This CDR3 region has 14 residues. Trimming took 4 bases from V and 6 from J, leaving 16 bases between them. Germline CDR1 is SGHRS and CDR2 is YFSETQ. Here the CDR3 DNA reads TGCGCCAGCAGCCCATTACAGGGAGGGGCTGAAGCTTTCTTT. Its protein is CASSPLQGGAEAFF.

This chain links TRBV7-3 with TRBJ2-1; possible D gene TRBD1, 5 bases. Germline lookup yields CDR1 SGHTA and CDR2 FQGTGA. There are 16 residues in the CDR3. V lost 0 bases and J lost 7, with 16 bases in between. CDR3 protein: CASSLTWGVGLNEQFF. Written as DNA, the CDR3 is TGTGCCAGCAGCTTAACTTGGGGCGTGGGGTTAAATGAGCAGTTCTTC.

This clone was detected only once. J is TRBJ2-2 and V is TRBV7-6; D call uncertain. Germline CDR1 and CDR2: SGHVS and FNYEAQ. V lost 2 bases and J 5 bases, leaving 9 bases between the germline ends. This CDR3 region has 14 residues. The CDR3 DNA follows: TGTGCCAGCAGCTTACGACATATAACCGGGGAGCTGTTTTTT. Amino acid sequence: CASSLRHITGELFF.

The chain combines TRBV6-1 with TRBJ2-5; 10 bases match TRBD2. The CDR3 runs to 15 residues. Per germline, CDR1 MNHNS and CDR2 SASEGT. The V segment lost 6 bases and the J segment 2 bases; nucleotides outside the gene matches: 6. In DNA, the CDR3 is TGTGCCAGCAGCCTCCTAGCGGGGGAACAAGAGACCCAGTACTTC. Its protein product is CASSLLAGEQETQYF.

CDR3 in amino acids: CASSYSRTGGGEKLFF. The CDR3 region has the DNA TGTGCCAGCAGTTACTCGAGAACAGGAGGAGGTGAAAAACTGTTTTTT. The chain combines TRBV6-5 with TRBJ1-4; a possible D gene is TRBD1 (5 bases). This CDR3 comprises 16 residues. Deletions cut 0 bases from V and 7 bases from J, with 15 bases between. Germline V gene lookup returns CDR1 MNHEY and CDR2 SVGAGI.

The rearrangement joins TRBV27 to TRBJ2-1; possibly TRBD1 for D (5 bases). This CDR3 comprises 14 residues. V was clipped by 2 bases and J by 5 bases, with 10 bases between them. CDR1 is MNHEY, CDR2 SMNVEV, per germline (reference sequence). CDR3 sequence reads: CASSLGQGNNEQFF. As DNA, the CDR3 is TGTGCCAGCAGTTTAGGGCAGGGCAACAATGAGCAGTTCTTC.